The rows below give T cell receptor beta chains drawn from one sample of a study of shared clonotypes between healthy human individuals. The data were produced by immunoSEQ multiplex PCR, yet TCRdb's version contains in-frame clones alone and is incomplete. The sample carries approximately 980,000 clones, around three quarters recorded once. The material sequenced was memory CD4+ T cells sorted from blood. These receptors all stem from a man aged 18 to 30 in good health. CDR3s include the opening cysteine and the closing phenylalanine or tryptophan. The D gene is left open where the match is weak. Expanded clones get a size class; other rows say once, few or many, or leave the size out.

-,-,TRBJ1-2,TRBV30,CAWIRMGGYTF,TGTGCCTGGATAAGGATGGGTGGCTACACCTTC
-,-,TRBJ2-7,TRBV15,CATSRDFQAFSYEQYF,TGTGCCACCAGCAGAGACTTCCAGGCCTTCTCCTACGAGCAGTACTTC
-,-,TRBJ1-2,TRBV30,CAWSLPRTELYGYTF,TGTGCCTGGAGTCTACCTAGGACAGAGCTCTATGGCTACACCTTC
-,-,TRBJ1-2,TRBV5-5,CASIRTLNYGYTF,TGTGCCAGTATTAGGACACTCAACTATGGCTACACCTTC
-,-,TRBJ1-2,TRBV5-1,CASSLTDYGYTF,TGCGCCAGCAGCCTAACGGACTATGGCTACACCTTC
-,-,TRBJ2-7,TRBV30,CAWSVNRGEQYF,TGTGCCTGGAGTGTAAACCGAGGCGAGCAGTACTTC
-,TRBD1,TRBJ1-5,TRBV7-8,CASSWNRGDQPQHF,TGTGCCAGCAGCTGGAACAGGGGAGATCAGCCCCAGCATTTT
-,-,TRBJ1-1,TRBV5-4,CASNSRNTEAFF,TGTGCCAGCAATAGCAGAAACACTGAAGCTTTCTTT
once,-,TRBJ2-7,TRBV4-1,CASSRTGLTYEQYF,TGCGCCAGCAGCCGAACGGGACTTACCTACGAGCAGTACTTC
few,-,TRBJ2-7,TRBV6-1,CASSEALFGQLGEQYF,TGTGCCAGCAGTGAAGCGCTTTTCGGACAACTGGGCGAGCAGTACTTC
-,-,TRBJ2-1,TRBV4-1,CASSHSPREEQFF,TGCGCCAGCAGCCACTCCCCCCGGGAGGAGCAGTTCTTC
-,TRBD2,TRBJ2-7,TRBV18,CASSPASGSDEQYF,TGTGCCAGCTCACCGGCCAGCGGGAGTGACGAGCAGTACTTC
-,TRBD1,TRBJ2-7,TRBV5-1,CASSLAVGTGEDEQYF,TGCGCCAGCAGCTTGGCCGTAGGGACAGGGGAGGACGAGCAGTACTTC
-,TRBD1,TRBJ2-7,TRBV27,CASSSQGAPSYEQYF,TGTGCCAGCAGTTCCCAGGGGGCGCCGTCCTACGAGCAGTACTTC
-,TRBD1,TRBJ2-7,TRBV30,CAGDRGRGSEQYF,TGTGCCGGGGACAGGGGGAGGGGATCCGAGCAGTACTTC
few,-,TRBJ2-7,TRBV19,CASSLRATPSYEQYF,TGTGCCAGTAGTCTGCGTGCGACCCCTTCCTACGAGCAGTACTTC
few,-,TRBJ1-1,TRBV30,CAWAQVQLNTEAFF,TGTGCCTGGGCGCAGGTACAATTGAACACTGAAGCTTTCTTT
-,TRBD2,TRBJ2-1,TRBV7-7,CASSSGTSGYNEQFF,TGTGCTAGCAGCTCCGGGACTAGCGGGTACAATGAGCAGTTCTTC
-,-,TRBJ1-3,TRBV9,CASSVVGGVGSGNTIYF,TGTGCCAGCAGCGTAGTAGGAGGGGTAGGCTCTGGAAACACCATATATTTT
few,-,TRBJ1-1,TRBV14,CASSPQGWDAFF,TGTGCCAGCAGCCCCCAGGGGTGGGACGCTTTCTTT
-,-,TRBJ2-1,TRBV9,CASSVGNRLGEQFF,TGTGCCAGCAGCGTAGGGAACCGGTTGGGTGAGCAGTTCTTC
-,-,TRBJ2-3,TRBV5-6,CASSSYRQPADTQYF,TGTGCCAGCAGCTCCTACCGACAGCCCGCAGATACGCAGTATTTT
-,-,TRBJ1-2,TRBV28,CASSTEQGNYGYTF,TGTGCCAGCAGCACTGAACAGGGAAATTATGGCTACACCTTC
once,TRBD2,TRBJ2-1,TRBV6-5,CASSRLAGDNEQFF,TGTGCCAGCAGTCGACTAGCGGGAGACAATGAGCAGTTCTTC
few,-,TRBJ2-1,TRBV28,CASRSLHSVSSYNEQFF,TGTGCCAGCAGGAGCCTACATAGCGTAAGCTCCTACAATGAGCAGTTCTTC
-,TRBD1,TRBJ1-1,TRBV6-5,CASSSRTGDTEAFF,TGTGCCAGCAGTTCGCGGACAGGGGACACTGAAGCTTTCTTT
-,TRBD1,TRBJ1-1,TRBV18,CASSPRQGGGKTEAFF,TGTGCCAGCTCACCACGACAGGGCGGTGGGAAAACTGAAGCTTTCTTT
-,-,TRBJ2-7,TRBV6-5,CASSEGRSSYEQYF,TGTGCCAGCAGTGAAGGTCGTAGCTCCTACGAGCAGTACTTC
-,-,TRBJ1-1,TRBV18,CASSPRQENTEAFF,TGTGCCAGCTCACCCCGACAGGAGAACACTGAAGCTTTCTTT
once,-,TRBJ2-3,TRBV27,CASSRTAPVWDTQYF,TGTGCCAGCAGCCGGACGGCCCCTGTGTGGGATACGCAGTATTTT
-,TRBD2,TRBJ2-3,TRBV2,CASSDSGSGTDTQYF,TGTGCCAGCAGTGATAGCGGGAGTGGCACAGATACGCAGTATTTT
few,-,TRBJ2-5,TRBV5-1,CASSSAQGGETQYF,TGCGCCAGCAGCAGCGCACAGGGCGGAGAGACCCAGTACTTC
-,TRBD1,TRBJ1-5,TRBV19,CASSLQGDGQPQHF,TGTGCCAGTAGTCTACAGGGGGATGGGCAGCCCCAGCATTTT
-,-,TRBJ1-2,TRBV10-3,CAISDDANYGYTF,TGTGCCATCAGCGACGATGCTAACTATGGCTACACCTTC
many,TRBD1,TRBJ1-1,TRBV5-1,CASSLQTGSTEAFF,TGCGCCAGCAGCCTCCAGACAGGGTCAACTGAAGCTTTCTTT
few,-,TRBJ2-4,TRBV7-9,CASSFQGRAKNIQYF,TGTGCCAGCAGCTTTCAGGGGCGAGCCAAAAACATTCAGTACTTC
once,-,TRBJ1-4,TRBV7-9,CASSRSGGVNEKLFF,TGTGCCAGCAGCCGGTCGGGGGGCGTAAATGAAAAACTGTTTTTT
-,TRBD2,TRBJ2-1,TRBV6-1,CASSDPGTSGGREQFF,TGTGCCAGCAGTGACCCCGGGACTAGCGGGGGAAGGGAGCAGTTCTTC
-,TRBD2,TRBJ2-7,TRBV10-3,CATQRGTSGYEQYF,TGTGCCACTCAACGCGGGACTAGCGGCTACGAGCAGTACTTC
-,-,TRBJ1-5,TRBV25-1,CASSDQGFGQPQHF,TGTGCCAGCAGTGATCAGGGGTTTGGCCAGCCCCAGCATTTT
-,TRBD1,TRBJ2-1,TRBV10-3,CAISPVDRGSYNEQFF,TGTGCCATCAGTCCAGTCGACAGGGGCTCCTACAATGAGCAGTTCTTC
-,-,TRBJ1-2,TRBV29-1,CSVEQTLGRTF,TGCAGCGTTGAACAAACCCTGGGACGGACCTTC
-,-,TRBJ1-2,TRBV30,CAGTDSYGYTF,TGTGCCGGTACAGATTCCTATGGCTACACCTTC
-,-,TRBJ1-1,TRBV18,CASSPIEIGRSTEAFF,TGTGCCAGCTCACCGATAGAGATAGGGAGGTCCACTGAAGCTTTCTTT
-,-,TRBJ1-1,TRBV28,CASSSIPAEAFF,TGTGCCAGCAGTTCAATTCCGGCTGAAGCTTTCTTT
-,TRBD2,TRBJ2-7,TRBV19,CASRTSGSSYEQYF,TGTGCCAGTAGGACTAGCGGCAGCTCCTACGAGCAGTACTTC
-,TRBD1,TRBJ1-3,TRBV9,CASSGGQGARRSGNTIYF,TGTGCCAGCAGCGGCGGACAGGGGGCGAGGCGCTCTGGAAACACCATATATTTT
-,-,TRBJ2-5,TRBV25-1,CASSPPRAMGTQYF,TGTGCCAGCAGCCCACCGAGGGCGATGGGGACCCAGTACTTC
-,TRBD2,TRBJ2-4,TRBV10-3,CAISESGLAGVAKNIQYF,TGTGCCATCAGTGAGTCTGGACTAGCGGGAGTAGCCAAAAACATTCAGTACTTC
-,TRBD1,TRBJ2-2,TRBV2,CASSYLRDRATGELFF,TGTGCCAGCAGTTACCTCCGGGACAGGGCCACCGGGGAGCTGTTTTTT
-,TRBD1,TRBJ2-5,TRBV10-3,CAISDSGGTGGWETQYF,TGTGCCATCAGTGACTCTGGGGGGACAGGGGGCTGGGAGACCCAGTACTTC
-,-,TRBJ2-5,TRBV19,CASSILRGETQYF,TGTGCCAGTAGTATATTAAGGGGCGAGACCCAGTACTTC
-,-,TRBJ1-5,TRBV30,CAWSDGLVNQPQHF,TGTGCCTGGAGTGACGGACTGGTCAATCAGCCCCAGCATTTT